This T cell receptor beta chain was captured in a study of blood T cell repertoires in COVID-19. The data were produced by immunoSEQ multiplex PCR, yet TCRdb's version contains in-frame clones alone and is incomplete. The sample includes around 200,000 clones, about 91% of them seen just once. CDR1 is MNHNS, CDR2 SASEGT, per germline. The CDR3 has 16 residues. V was clipped by 2 bases and J by 1 base; unmatched bases: 2. Sequenced: PBMCs or T cells enriched from blood (not recorded which). The chain combines TRBV6-1 with TRBJ2-1; 10 bases align to TRBD2. This receptor was identified in a man aged 18 to 30 with acute COVID-19. CDR3 region: CASSESSGGSYNEQFF. In nucleotides, the CDR3 is TGTGCCAGCAGTGAATCTAGCGGGGGTTCCTACAATGAGCAGTTCTTC.